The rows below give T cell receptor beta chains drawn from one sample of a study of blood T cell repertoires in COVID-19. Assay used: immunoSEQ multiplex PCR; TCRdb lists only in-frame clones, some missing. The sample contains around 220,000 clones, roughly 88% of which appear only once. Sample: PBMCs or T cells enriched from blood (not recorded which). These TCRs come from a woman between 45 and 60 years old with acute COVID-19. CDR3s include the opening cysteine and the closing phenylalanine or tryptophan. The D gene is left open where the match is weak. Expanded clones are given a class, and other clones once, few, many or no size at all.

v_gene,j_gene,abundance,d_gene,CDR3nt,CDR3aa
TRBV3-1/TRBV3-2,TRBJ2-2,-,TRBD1,TGTGCCAGCAGCCAATGGGCAGGGGGCACCGGGGAGCTGTTTTTT,CASSQWAGGTGELFF
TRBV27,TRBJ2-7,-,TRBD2,TGTGCCAGCAGTTTAACGGGGGGGACTAGGGTTTTTTTTTACGAGCAGTACTTC,CASSLTGGTRVFFYEQYF
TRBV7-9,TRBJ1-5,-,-,TGTGCCAGCAGCTTAGGAGGGTTTCGAAATCAGCCCCAGCATTTT,CASSLGGFRNQPQHF
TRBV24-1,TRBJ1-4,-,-,TGTGCCACCAGTGAAGAGGGAGGTGGTGAAAAACTGTTTTTT,CATSEEGGGEKLFF
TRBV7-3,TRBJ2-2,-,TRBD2,TGTGCCAGCAGCCCCCTGGGGGTAGCGGGACTTAACACCGGGGAGCTGTTTTTT,CASSPLGVAGLNTGELFF
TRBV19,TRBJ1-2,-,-,TGTGCCAGTAGAGAAGGGGGGGCGCGGGGCTACACCTTC,CASREGGARGYTF
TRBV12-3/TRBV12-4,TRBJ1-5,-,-,TGTGCCAGCCGCGGGGGCGGAAATCAGCCCCAGCATTTT,CASRGGGNQPQHF
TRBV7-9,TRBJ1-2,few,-,TGTGCCAGCAGCTTAGAGAGGGAGGCCGACTTC,CASSLEREADF
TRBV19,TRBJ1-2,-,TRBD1,TGTGCCAGTAGTATAGGACAGGGTTCATTTAGTGGCTACACCTTC,CASSIGQGSFSGYTF
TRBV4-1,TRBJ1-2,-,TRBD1,TGCGCCAGCAGCAAATGGGACAGGGACTATGGCTACACCTTC,CASSKWDRDYGYTF
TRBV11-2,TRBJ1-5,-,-,TGTGCCAGCAGCTTAGGGCCAGGGGCGGCGATGCAGCCCCAGCATTTT,CASSLGPGAAMQPQHF
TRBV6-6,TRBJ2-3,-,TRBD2,TGTGCCAGCAGGCAAACTAGCGTCACAGATACGCAGTATTTT,CASRQTSVTDTQYF
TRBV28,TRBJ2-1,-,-,TGTGCCAGCACGAGTCCCTCGGGTCCTGAGCAGTTCTTC,CASTSPSGPEQFF
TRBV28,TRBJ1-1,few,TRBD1,TGTGCCAGCAGTCCCGGGACAGGGGGTATCACTGAAGCTTTCTTT,CASSPGTGGITEAFF
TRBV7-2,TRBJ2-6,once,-,TGTGCCAGCAGCTTTTCGGGGGGCGGGGCCAACGTCCTGACTTTC,CASSFSGGGANVLTF
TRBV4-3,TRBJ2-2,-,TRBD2,TGCGCCAGCAGCCAACTACTACCGGGACTAGCGGGAGGGCGCGGGGAGCTGTTTTTT,CASSQLLPGLAGGRGELFF
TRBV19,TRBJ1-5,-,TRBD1,TGTGCCAGTACTTCATTGGACAGGGGTTACCAGCCCCAGCATTTT,CASTSLDRGYQPQHF
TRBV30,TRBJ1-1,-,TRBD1,TGTGCCTGGGGGACAGGGGGAGGGAACACTGAAGCTTTCTTT,CAWGTGGGNTEAFF
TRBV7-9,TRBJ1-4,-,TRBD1,TGTGCCAGCAGCCTCGGACAGGGGGTTGATGAAAAACTGTTTTTT,CASSLGQGVDEKLFF
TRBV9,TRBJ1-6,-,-,TGTGCCAGCAGCCAAGGGGACACCAGTTTAATCCTCCACTTT,CASSQGDTSLILHF
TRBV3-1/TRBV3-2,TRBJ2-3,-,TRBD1,TGTGCCAGCAGCCGGGGAGAGGGGGCCTACACAGATACGCAGTATTTT,CASSRGEGAYTDTQYF
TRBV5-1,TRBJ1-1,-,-,TGCGCCAGCAGCTTGGCCCAGGGGAAGAACACTGAAGCTTTCTTT,CASSLAQGKNTEAFF
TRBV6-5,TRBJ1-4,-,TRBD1,TGTGCCAGCAGTCGACAGGGGGCAGGGGAAAAACTGTTTTTT,CASSRQGAGEKLFF
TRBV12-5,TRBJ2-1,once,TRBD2,TGTGCTAGTGGTTTGGGCCTAGCGGGAGGTACCTACAATGAGCAGTTCTTC,CASGLGLAGGTYNEQFF
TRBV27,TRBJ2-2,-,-,TGTGCCAGCAGTTCCTCAGGGTGGGGTATGGGGGAGCTGTTTTTT,CASSSSGWGMGELFF
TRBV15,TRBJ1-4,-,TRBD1,TGTGCCACCAGCAGAGATTATACAGGGGGGAATGAAAAACTGTTTTTT,CATSRDYTGGNEKLFF
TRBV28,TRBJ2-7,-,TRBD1,TGTGCCAGCAGTATTACCGGGACAGGGGCCTTCGAGCAGTACTTC,CASSITGTGAFEQYF
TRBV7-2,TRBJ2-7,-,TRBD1,TGTGCCAGCAGCTTAGCCGGGACAGGGGGCTACGAGCAGTACTTC,CASSLAGTGGYEQYF
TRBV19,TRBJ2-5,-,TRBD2,TGTGCCAGTAGTATAGGCGGACTAGCGGGAGTGGAGACCCAGTACTTC,CASSIGGLAGVETQYF
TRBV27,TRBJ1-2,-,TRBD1,TGTGCCAGCAGTTTGGGGACAGGGGGAATTGTTGGCTACACCTTC,CASSLGTGGIVGYTF
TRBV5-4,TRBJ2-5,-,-,TGTGCCAGCAGCTTGGATCTTGTACAGTTAGAGACCCAGTACTTC,CASSLDLVQLETQYF
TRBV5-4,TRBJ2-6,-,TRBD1,TGTGCCAGCAGCTTGGCTGACAGGGGGCGCTGGTCTGGGGCCAACGTCCTGACTTTC,CASSLADRGRWSGANVLTF